This TCR beta chain was identified in a study of T cell responses to AZD1222 COVID-19 vaccine. Looking at the study overall: Analysis merged second doses at about 4 or about 12 weeks. Regarding the study as a whole: Donors were chiefly white British, with a greater number of females, and clonal diversity was perhaps underestimated.

The repertoire was sequenced with immunoSEQ multiplex PCR; TCRdb's copy has only in-frame clones and lacks some. The sample has some 100,000 clones, more than 70% seen once. Germline CDR1 reads SGHAT; CDR2 reads FQNNGV. V was clipped by 3 bases and J by 0 bases, with 15 bases between them. This CDR3 has 17 residues. This clone has just one count. Its antigen is undetermined. The sequence was collected from an adult in good health. The source was peripheral blood, collected on day 0 of AZD1222 vaccination. This sequence joins TRBV11-2 and TRBJ1-5; TRBD1 might be the D (5 bases). The CDR3 protein is CASSLGRMGLSNQPQHF. CDR3 in DNA: TGTGCCAGCAGCTTGGGCAGGATGGGACTTAGCAATCAGCCCCAGCATTTT.